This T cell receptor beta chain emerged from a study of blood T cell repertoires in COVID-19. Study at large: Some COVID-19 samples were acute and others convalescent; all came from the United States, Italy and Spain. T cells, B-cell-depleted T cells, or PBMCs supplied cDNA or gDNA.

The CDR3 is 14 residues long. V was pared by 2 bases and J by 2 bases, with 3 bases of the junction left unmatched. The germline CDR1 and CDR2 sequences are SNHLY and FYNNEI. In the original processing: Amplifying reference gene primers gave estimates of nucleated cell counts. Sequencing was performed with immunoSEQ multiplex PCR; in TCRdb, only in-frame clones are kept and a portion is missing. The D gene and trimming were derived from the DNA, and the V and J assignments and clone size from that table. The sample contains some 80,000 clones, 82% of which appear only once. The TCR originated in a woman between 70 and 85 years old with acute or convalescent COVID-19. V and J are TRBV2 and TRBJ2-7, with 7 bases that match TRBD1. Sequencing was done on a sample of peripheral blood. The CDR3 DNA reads TGTGCCAGCAGTGAAAACAGGGGAGCCTACGAGCAGTACTTC. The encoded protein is CASSENRGAYEQYF.